These 10 T cell receptor beta chains came from one sample sequenced in a study of blood T cells in healthy people across ages. Combining a sample-barcoded 5' primer with a J-beta primer mix, a second PCR ran for roughly 6 to 12 cycles. TCRdb independently ran MiXCR on the 5' RACE reads; one entry per CDR3 protein. The sample holds 700,000 to 850,000 distinct CDR3 sequences, 50% to 65% seen once. Sequencing was carried out using blood. The receptors were gathered from a man of 80 years or more in good health.

This chain links TRBV20-1 with TRBJ1-5; the match to TRBD1 covers 10 bases. This CDR3 spans 14 amino acids. Trimming removed 6 bases from V and 7 bases from J; junction bases left unmatched: 9. CDR1 is DFQATT, CDR2 SNEGSKA, per germline (reference sequence). CDR3 sequence reads: CSARDRGFGQPQHF. The CDR3 DNA follows: TGCAGTGCAAGGGACAGGGGCTTCGGGCAGCCCCAGCATTTT.

This clonotype has more than one count but fewer than ten. The V gene is TRBV6-5, the J gene TRBJ1-2; 9 bases are a match to TRBD1. V was clipped by 7 bases and J by 8 bases; unmatched bases: 14. The CDR3 is made up of 15 amino acids. Germline assignment: CDR1 MNHEY and CDR2 SVGAGI. CDR3 sequence (DNA): TGTGCCAGCACCTTCATGAGGACAGGGGAGCGGGGCTACACCTTC. This codes for CASTFMRTGERGYTF.

V usage is TRBV20-1 and J usage is TRBJ1-2; D perhaps matches TRBD1 (5 bases). This CDR3 comprises 10 residues. Germline assignment: CDR1 DFQATT and CDR2 SNEGSKA (reference sequence). CDR3 amino acids: CSPLGDGYTF. The CDR3 bases are TGCAGCCCTCTGGGGGATGGCTACACCTTC.

Worth noting for this clonotype: Just one base apart from a much larger clone, this may be a read error. The chain employs TRBV5-6 and TRBJ2-7, with D unresolved. CDR3 length equals 16 residues. Germline V CDR1 and CDR2: SGHDT, YYEEEE. V shed 4 bases and J shed 0 bases, with 17 bases lying between them. The CDR3 protein is CASSLRVVLSSYEQYF. In DNA form, the CDR3 reads TGTGCCAGCAGCCTCCGGGTGGTCCTCAGCTCCTACGAGCAGTACTTC.

The chain employs TRBV30 and TRBJ2-3; 11 nucleotides line up with TRBD2. Per germline, CDR1 GTSNPN and CDR2 SVGIG (reference sequence). The CDR3 contains 14 residues. After removal of 3 bases from V and 14 bases from J, the junction contained 13 bases not matched to a gene. The CDR3 spells CAWRRSSGRGSAYF. CDR3 nucleotides: TGTGCCTGGAGGCGTAGTAGCGGGAGGGGGAGCGCGTATTTT.

The chain is built from TRBV11-2 and TRBJ2-1, with 10 bases that match TRBD2. The DNA end favors TRBJ2-7, so the J call may be wrong. This CDR3 has 15 amino acids. Germline assignment: CDR1 SGHAT and CDR2 FQNNGV. CDR3: CASSLAGVRHNEQYF. The DNA for the CDR3 is TGTGCCAGCAGCCTAGCGGGAGTCCGCCACAATGAGCAGTACTTC.

The gene calls are TRBV20-1 and TRBJ2-7; D is undetermined. Trimming took off 5 bases at V and 2 bases at J, with 13 bases between the two ends. The V gene's germline CDR1 is DFQATT and CDR2 SNEGSKA (reference sequence). This CDR3 contains 13 residues. The CDR3 coding sequence is TGCAGTGCTCAAGGACCGGATACCTACGAGCAGTACTTC. Amino acid sequence: CSAQGPDTYEQYF.

This clonotype was observed a handful of times. The rearrangement joins TRBV24-1 to TRBJ2-3; D remains ambiguous. The germline V and J ends were trimmed by 5 bases and 2 bases, with 4 bases remaining between them. CDR1 and CDR2 from the germline V gene are KGHDR and SFDVKD. CDR3 length: 12 residues. CDR3: CATSGDTDTQYF. For the CDR3, the DNA is TGTGCCACCAGTGGGGACACAGATACGCAGTATTTT.

The rearrangement uses TRBV27 and TRBJ2-2, with 10 bases that match TRBD2. This CDR3 spans 16 amino acids. Germline lookup yields CDR1 MNHEY and CDR2 SMNVEV (reference sequence). Losses at the gene ends were 3 bases for V and 3 bases for J; bases not matched to a gene: 4. This CDR3 reads CASSLPSGGYTGELFF. DNA of the CDR3: TGTGCCAGCAGTTTGCCTAGCGGGGGTTACACCGGGGAGCTGTTTTTT.

The chain combines TRBV20-1 with TRBJ2-1; 8 bases fit TRBD2. The CDR3 is 16 amino acids. Germline V gene lookup returns CDR1 DFQATT and CDR2 SNEGSKA (reference sequence). V gave up 0 bases and J gave up 6 bases; unmatched junction bases: 10. CDR3 coding DNA: TGCAGTGCTAGAGATCTTAGCGGGAAACGCCCCAATGAGCAGTTCTTC. This sequence encodes CSARDLSGKRPNEQFF.